This T cell receptor (beta chain) was identified in a study of blood T cell repertoires in COVID-19. As for the study in general: Samples taken during acute and convalescent COVID-19 were collected in the United States, Italy and Spain. The analysed material was cDNA or gDNA that came from T cells, B-cell-depleted T cells, or PBMCs.

Authors' methods: Reference gene primer amplification in the assay estimated nucleated cell counts. Some clones are missing from TCRdb's copy, which holds only in-frame ones; the method was immunoSEQ multiplex PCR. From that table come the V and J calls and clone size; the DNA was used to work out D and trimming. The data show 91,000 or so clones, with roughly four fifths seen just once and approximately 6.8% held by the top ten. The CDR3 totals 14 residues. Germline lookup yields CDR1 MDHEN and CDR2 SYDVKM. V lost 3 bases and J lost 4, with 12 bases in between. Sequencing was done on a sample of peripheral blood. The receptor's source is a man aged 45-65 years with active or convalescent COVID-19. The rearrangement joins TRBV28 to TRBJ1-2; D gene ambiguous. This chain's CDR3 is CASSFFPRGYGYTF. The CDR3 coding sequence is TGTGCCAGCAGTTTCTTCCCCCGCGGCTATGGCTACACCTTC.